This TCR beta chain originates from a study of shared clonotypes between healthy human individuals. Study-wide results and caveats: The study sampled only blood, and tissue repertoires likely differ. Against clonotypes common to all four donors, non-shared ones had lower generation probabilities.

Concerning this clone: Its antigen is undetermined.

Clones were sequenced by immunoSEQ multiplex PCR, and TCRdb holds only the in-frame ones, with some missing. The table includes over a million clones, around 97% detected once. Germline loops: CDR1 SGHAT, CDR2 FQNNGV. V lost 5 bases, J lost 0 bases, and 11 bases lay in between. This CDR3 region has 15 residues. The clonotype comes from a man aged 25-45 years in good health. The V and J genes are TRBV11-2 and TRBJ2-1; the D gene is possibly TRBD2 (5 bases). Sample: naive CD4+ T cells sorted from blood. Subset indicated: CD45RA+ positively selected. CDR3 sequence (DNA): TGTGCCAGCAGCCGCGGGTCTAGCTCCTACAATGAGCAGTTCTTC. Protein sequence: CASSRGSSSYNEQFF.